This TCR beta chain was identified during a study of T cells in Graves' hyperthyroidism and ophthalmopathy. The CDR3 regions of TCR beta were amplified from RNA transcripts. Researchers ran a first-round RT-PCR on the TCR CDR3 using the HTBI primer set. TCRdb reprocessed the multiplex PCR reads via MiXCR and lists one record per CDR3 protein. The sample consists of roughly 750,000 distinct CDR3 sequences, about 17% of them appearing once. This clonotype was detected ten times or more. This CDR3 spans 15 amino acids. Trimming at V came to 6 bases and at J to 5 bases, leaving 9 bases not matched to a gene. Germline V CDR1 and CDR2: SNHLY, FYNNEI. When ophthalmopathy did not progress within 18 months, Graves' hyperthyroidism was considered stable. Participants, patients aged 18 to 65, had newly diagnosed hyperthyroidism with a duration under 2 months.

The sequence came from a man between 18 and 29 years old with Graves' hyperthyroidism. The V gene is TRBV2, the J gene TRBJ2-3; 9 positions match TRBD1. The sample was blood. CDR3 coding DNA: TGTGCCAGCAGAGACGGTAACAGGGGGCGAGATACGCAGTATTTT. Protein: CASRDGNRGRDTQYF.